This T cell receptor (beta chain) was retrieved from a study of blood T cells in healthy people across ages. Study conclusions and caveats: Roughly linearly, TCR beta diversity per million T cells fell as age increased. Using unsorted PBMCs precluded a conclusive naive versus antigen-experienced comparison.

About 10 milliliters of peripheral blood were drawn from each donor into EDTA-treated tubes. Primers used in a second PCR of roughly 7 to 12 cycles were a sample-barcoded 5' primer and a J-beta primer mix. Each cDNA molecule received a tag from a template-switch adaptor that had 12 random nucleotides. TCRdb reanalysed the 5' RACE reads using MiXCR and keeps one entry per CDR3 protein. The sample shows about a million distinct CDR3 sequences, approximately 50% of them seen only once. V was pared by 0 bases and J by 8 bases, with 3 bases of the junction left unmatched. The CDR3 is 15 residues long. Germline lookup yields CDR1 DFQATT and CDR2 SNEGSKA (reference sequence). This clonotype turned up a few times. Its target is not known.

Material: blood. The V gene is TRBV20-1, the J gene TRBJ2-1, with 14 bases aligning to TRBD2. The receptor comes from a woman aged 60-70 years in good health. The CDR3 DNA reads as TGCAGTGCTAGAGACGGGACTAGCGGGAGCGATGAGCAGTTCTTC. It is translated as CSARDGTSGSDEQFF.